This TCR beta chain was documented in a study of CD8 T cells in Susac syndrome. This clonotype was seen a single time. CD8+ and CD4+ blood T cells underwent TCR beta sequencing. Controls were drawn from healthy donors and were matched for age and sex. CD8+ and CD4+ T cells were negatively isolated; TEMRA cells were FACS-enriched. A quantity of roughly 0.5 to 1 ug RNA underwent reverse transcription using random hexamers. A multiplex approach, immunoSEQ multiplex PCR, amplified TCR beta CDR3 across 54 Vbeta and 13 Jbeta. Each CDR3 protein is one row after TCRdb ran MiXCR on the immunoSEQ multiplex PCR reads. Of roughly 140,000 distinct CDR3 sequences in the sample, about 94% were seen once. This receptor was obtained from a human donor in good health. The sample consisted of CD8+ T cells from PBMCs.

This CDR3 reads CASSITTSGDGTGELFF. Written as DNA, the CDR3 is TGTGCCAGCAGCATAACAACTAGCGGCGATGGCACCGGGGAGCTGTTTTTT. The chain couples TRBV9 to TRBJ2-2, with 8 bases aligning to TRBD2. Germline loops: CDR1 SGDLS, CDR2 YYNGEE. Losses at the gene ends were 4 bases for V and 4 bases for J; bases not matched to a gene: 12. This CDR3 has 17 residues.